This TCR beta chain was identified during a study of cytomegalovirus exposure and HLA in healthy donors. General study results and limits: Reportedly, diagnosis of cytomegalovirus status by the classifier showed high specificity and sensitivity. The study put roughly 160 TCR beta chains on its list as cytomegalovirus-associated.

Trimming took 6 bases from V and 0 from J, leaving 9 bases between them. Per the germline V gene, CDR1 is PRHDT and CDR2 is FYEKMQ (reference sequence). CDR3 size: 13 residues. Amplification used 60 Vbeta primers and 13 Jbeta primers. Sequencing used immunoSEQ multiplex PCR; TCRdb keeps in-frame clones, though not all of them. The sample records 100,000 to 150,000 clones, 77% being singletons. Details on this clone: Its antigen is not identified.

The rearrangement links TRBV13 to TRBJ2-7, with D possibly being TRBD2 (6 bases). The source of this sequence is a man aged 18-30 years in good health and CMV-seropositive. Sequenced sample: PBMCs. The CDR3 region has the DNA TGTGCCAGCAGAAGCGGGTTCTCCTACGAGCAGTACTTC. It specifies CASRSGFSYEQYF.